The source of this T cell receptor (beta chain) is a study of T cell clones after liver transplantation. The overall study: Three of the eight recipients were HCV-positive; the rest had non-autoimmune, non-viral transplant indications. Regarding the study as a whole: Graft donor-reactive T cells possibly entered the graft instead of undergoing deletion. Low donor cell numbers restricted donor-reactive repertoire measurement in two subjects.

This clone was observed a few times. Antigen unknown. V lost 4 bases to trimming and J lost 4 bases, with 20 bases between them. From germline, CDR1 is SGHVS and CDR2 FQNEAQ. This CDR3 comprises 16 residues. Sequenced by immunoSEQ multiplex PCR; TCRdb stores in-frame clones only, minus some. The sample holds 90,000 to 120,000 clones, around 83% seen once. The clonotype comes from a human donor who received a liver transplant. The chain is built from TRBV7-8 and TRBJ2-7; the D gene is possibly TRBD1 (5 bases). The sample in question was CD4+ T cells from blood, obtained before liver transplant. CDR3 sequence: CASSSGRTTQRYEQYF. CDR3 coding DNA: TGTGCCAGCAGCTCAGGAAGGACAACTCAGAGATACGAGCAGTACTTC.